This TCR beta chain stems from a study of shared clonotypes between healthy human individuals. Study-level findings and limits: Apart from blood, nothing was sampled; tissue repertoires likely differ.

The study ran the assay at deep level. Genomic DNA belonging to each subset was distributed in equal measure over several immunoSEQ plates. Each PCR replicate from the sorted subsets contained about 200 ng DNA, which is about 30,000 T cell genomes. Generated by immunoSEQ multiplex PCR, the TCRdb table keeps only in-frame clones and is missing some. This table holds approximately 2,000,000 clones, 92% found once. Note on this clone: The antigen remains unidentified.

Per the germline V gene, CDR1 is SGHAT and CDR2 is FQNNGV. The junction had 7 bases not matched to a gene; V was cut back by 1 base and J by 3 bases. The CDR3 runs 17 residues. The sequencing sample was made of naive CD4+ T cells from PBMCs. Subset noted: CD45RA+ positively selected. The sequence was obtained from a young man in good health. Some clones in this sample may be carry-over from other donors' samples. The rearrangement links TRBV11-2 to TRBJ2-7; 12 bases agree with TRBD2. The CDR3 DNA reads TGTGCCAGCAGCTTAGTGCTAGCGGGAGGGAGGAACTACGAGCAGTACTTC. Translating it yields CASSLVLAGGRNYEQYF. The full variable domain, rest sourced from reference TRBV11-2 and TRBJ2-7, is EAGVAQSPRYKIIEKRQSVAFWCNPISGHATLYWYQQILGQGPKLLIQFQNNGVVDDSQLPKDRFSAERLKGVDSTLKIQPAKLEDSAVYLCASSLVLAGGRNYEQYFGPGTRLTVT.